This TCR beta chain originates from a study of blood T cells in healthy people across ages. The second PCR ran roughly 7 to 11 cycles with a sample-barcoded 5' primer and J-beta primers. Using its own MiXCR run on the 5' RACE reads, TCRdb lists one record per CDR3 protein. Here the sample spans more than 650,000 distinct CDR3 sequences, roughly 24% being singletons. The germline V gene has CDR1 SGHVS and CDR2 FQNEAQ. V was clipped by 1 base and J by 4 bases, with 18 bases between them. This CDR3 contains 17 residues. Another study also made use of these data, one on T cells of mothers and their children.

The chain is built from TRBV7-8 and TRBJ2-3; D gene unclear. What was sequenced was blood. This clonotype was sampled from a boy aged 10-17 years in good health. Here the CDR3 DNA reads TGTGCCAGCAGCTTAGTAATTATGGCCGAATCCCCAGATACGCAGTATTTT. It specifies CASSLVIMAESPDTQYF.